Listed below are T cell receptor beta chains from one sample, sequenced in a study of Ad26.COV2.S vaccination and SARS-CoV-2 variants. Profiled with immunoSEQ multiplex PCR; TCRdb holds only in-frame clones, not every one. The sample includes 440,000 or so clones, roughly nine tenths of them seen just once. The starting material was peripheral blood, obtained in a trial of Ad26.COV2.S vaccine versus placebo. These receptors were collected from a person aged 18-60 years who received the Ad26.COV2.S COVID-19 vaccine or a placebo. Both conserved end residues are part of each CDR3. The D gene is left open where the match is weak. A clone size is listed for some rows: how often the clone was seen (once, few, many), or a class if it is expanded.

J: TRBJ2-1
D: TRBD2
size: few
V: TRBV10-3
CDR3: CAIGLPLAGGDNEQFF
DNA: TGTGCCATCGGCCTCCCACTAGCGGGAGGGGACAATGAGCAGTTCTTC

J: TRBJ2-1
D: NA
size: NA
V: TRBV7-9
CDR3: CASSLLLVGSSYNEQFF
DNA: TGTGCCAGCAGCTTACTTTTGGTCGGGAGCTCCTACAATGAGCAGTTCTTC

J: TRBJ2-5
D: NA
size: NA
V: TRBV5-5
CDR3: CASSLNFWSAGASRETQYF
DNA: TGTGCCAGCAGCTTAAATTTCTGGTCAGCCGGGGCTAGCCGGGAGACCCAGTACTTC

J: TRBJ2-5
D: NA
size: NA
V: TRBV5-1
CDR3: CASSLEPGLPGETQYF
DNA: TGCGCCAGCAGCTTAGAACCGGGACTGCCGGGGGAGACCCAGTACTTC

J: TRBJ1-1
D: NA
size: NA
V: TRBV20-1
CDR3: CTGTFNTEAFF
DNA: TGCACCGGGACATTCAACACTGAAGCTTTCTTT

J: TRBJ2-3
D: NA
size: NA
V: TRBV7-9
CDR3: CASSQSAEDTQYF
DNA: TGTGCCAGCAGCCAATCAGCGGAAGATACGCAGTATTTT

J: TRBJ2-7
D: TRBD1
size: once
V: TRBV28
CDR3: CASSPTLSLNRGWTYEQYF
DNA: TGTGCCAGCAGTCCTACCCTCTCCCTGAACAGGGGTTGGACCTACGAGCAGTACTTC

J: TRBJ2-7
D: NA
size: NA
V: TRBV29-1
CDR3: CSVEDPLGISGEQYF
DNA: TGCAGCGTTGAAGATCCCCTTGGCATATCAGGAGAGCAGTACTTC

J: TRBJ1-2
D: NA
size: NA
V: TRBV10-2
CDR3: CASSDTTPSYGYTF
DNA: TGCGCCAGCAGTGACACAACCCCCAGCTATGGCTACACCTTC

J: TRBJ2-7
D: TRBD1
size: NA
V: TRBV5-6
CDR3: CASSIPQGNEQYF
DNA: TGTGCCAGCAGCATACCACAGGGGAACGAGCAGTACTTC

J: TRBJ1-2
D: NA
size: NA
V: TRBV12-3/TRBV12-4
CDR3: CASSQGNYGYTF
DNA: TGTGCCAGCAGTCAGGGGAACTATGGCTACACCTTC

J: TRBJ2-7
D: TRBD2
size: once
V: TRBV9
CDR3: CASSVGPAGGLEQYF
DNA: TGTGCCAGCAGCGTAGGCCCAGCGGGGGGGCTCGAGCAGTACTTC

J: TRBJ2-1
D: TRBD2
size: NA
V: TRBV19
CDR3: CASSLKRTSGNEQFF
DNA: TGTGCCAGTAGTTTAAAACGGACTAGCGGGAATGAGCAGTTCTTC

J: TRBJ2-2
D: NA
size: NA
V: TRBV4-3
CDR3: CASSQSALGGGELFF
DNA: TGCGCCAGCAGCCAATCCGCCCTCGGGGGCGGGGAGCTGTTTTTT

J: TRBJ2-1
D: NA
size: NA
V: TRBV2
CDR3: CASSPTLSNEQFF
DNA: TGTGCCAGCAGTCCGACCCTTAGCAATGAGCAGTTCTTC

J: TRBJ2-2
D: NA
size: NA
V: TRBV11-1
CDR3: CASSLRGGELFF
DNA: TGTGCCAGCAGCCTACGGGGCGGGGAGCTGTTTTTT

J: TRBJ2-7
D: TRBD1
size: NA
V: TRBV7-2
CDR3: CASSSQTGLSYEQYF
DNA: TGTGCCAGCAGCTCCCAGACAGGGCTGAGCTACGAGCAGTACTTC

J: TRBJ1-6
D: NA
size: once
V: TRBV18
CDR3: CASSPQPRTYYGDYNSPLHF
DNA: TGTGCCAGCTCACCTCAACCTAGAACCTACTATGGAGATTATAATTCACCCCTCCACTTT

J: TRBJ1-1
D: NA
size: few
V: TRBV2
CDR3: CASSTGPGYMNTEAFF
DNA: TGTGCCAGCAGCACAGGGCCAGGTTACATGAACACTGAAGCTTTCTTT

J: TRBJ2-7
D: TRBD1
size: NA
V: TRBV5-8
CDR3: CASSLDRGPSYEQYF
DNA: TGTGCCAGCAGCTTGGACAGGGGGCCCTCCTACGAGCAGTACTTC

J: TRBJ2-3
D: NA
size: NA
V: TRBV15
CDR3: CATSREVPAETRTDTQYF
DNA: TGTGCCACCAGCAGAGAAGTCCCAGCGGAGACCCGCACAGATACGCAGTATTTT

J: TRBJ1-2
D: TRBD1
size: NA
V: TRBV19
CDR3: CASSALQGANFYGYTF
DNA: TGTGCCAGTAGTGCGTTGCAGGGGGCTAACTTCTATGGCTACACCTTC

J: TRBJ2-5
D: NA
size: NA
V: TRBV7-6
CDR3: CASSASQFYQETQYF
DNA: TGTGCCAGCAGCGCCTCCCAGTTTTATCAAGAGACCCAGTACTTC

J: TRBJ2-5
D: NA
size: NA
V: TRBV27
CDR3: CASSHPFQETQYF
DNA: TGTGCCAGCTCTCATCCGTTCCAAGAGACCCAGTACTTC

J: TRBJ2-1
D: NA
size: NA
V: TRBV2
CDR3: CASQRVVDNEQFF
DNA: TGTGCCAGCCAACGGGTGGTGGACAATGAGCAGTTCTTC

J: TRBJ1-4
D: NA
size: NA
V: TRBV28
CDR3: CASSLRTAEKLFF
DNA: TGTGCCAGCAGCCTCAGGACAGCTGAAAAACTGTTTTTT

J: TRBJ1-2
D: NA
size: few
V: TRBV6-2/TRBV6-3
CDR3: CASSAPVRTTYGYTF
DNA: TGTGCCAGCAGTGCCCCGGTCCGGACCACCTATGGCTACACCTTC

J: TRBJ2-1
D: TRBD1
size: NA
V: TRBV30
CDR3: CAWSVSGTAGIYEQFF
DNA: TGTGCCTGGAGTGTAAGTGGGACAGCTGGGATCTATGAGCAGTTCTTC

J: TRBJ2-1
D: NA
size: NA
V: TRBV19
CDR3: CASLSFGGAYNEQFF
DNA: TGTGCCAGCCTTAGTTTCGGGGGCGCCTACAATGAGCAGTTCTTC

J: TRBJ2-7
D: NA
size: NA
V: TRBV28
CDR3: CASSLFSVDSSSYEQYF
DNA: TGTGCCAGCAGTTTATTTTCAGTAGACTCGAGCTCCTACGAGCAGTACTTC

J: TRBJ2-5
D: NA
size: NA
V: TRBV5-1
CDR3: CASSLVSPNQETQYF
DNA: TGCGCCAGCAGCTTGGTATCACCGAACCAAGAGACCCAGTACTTC

J: TRBJ1-1
D: NA
size: NA
V: TRBV2
CDR3: CASSDHSLEAFF
DNA: TGTGCCAGCAGTGATCATTCCCTTGAAGCTTTCTTT

J: TRBJ1-2
D: NA
size: NA
V: TRBV3-1/TRBV3-2
CDR3: CASSPGTRGYTF
DNA: TGTGCCAGCAGTCCCGGGACGAGAGGCTACACCTTC

J: TRBJ2-7
D: TRBD2
size: NA
V: TRBV18
CDR3: CASSPETGGLEQYF
DNA: TGTGCCAGCTCACCGGAAACGGGGGGGCTTGAGCAGTACTTC

J: TRBJ2-7
D: TRBD2
size: NA
V: TRBV29-1
CDR3: CSVAGTGLAGDALYEQYF
DNA: TGCAGCGTTGCCGGGACGGGACTAGCGGGAGACGCTCTCTACGAGCAGTACTTC

J: TRBJ2-1
D: TRBD1
size: NA
V: TRBV7-3
CDR3: CASSPDRLYNEQFF
DNA: TGTGCCAGCAGCCCGGACAGGCTGTACAATGAGCAGTTCTTC

J: TRBJ1-1
D: NA
size: NA
V: TRBV30
CDR3: CAWSRQNTEAFF
DNA: TGTGCCTGGAGTAGACAGAACACTGAAGCTTTCTTT

J: TRBJ1-2
D: NA
size: NA
V: TRBV6-7
CDR3: CASSPGGRSHFQNGYTF
DNA: TGTGCCAGCAGCCCCGGGGGGCGGAGCCACTTTCAGAATGGCTACACCTTC

J: TRBJ1-6
D: NA
size: NA
V: TRBV28
CDR3: CASSLFPPGNSPLHF
DNA: TGTGCCAGCAGTTTATTCCCCCCGGGTAATTCACCCCTCCACTTT

J: TRBJ2-7
D: TRBD2
size: NA
V: TRBV7-8
CDR3: CASSSRLAGGPAEQYF
DNA: TGTGCCAGCAGCTCGAGACTAGCGGGAGGGCCAGCGGAGCAGTACTTC

J: TRBJ2-1
D: NA
size: NA
V: TRBV30
CDR3: CAWSKSSIKNEQFF
DNA: TGTGCCTGGAGCAAATCCTCAATAAAGAATGAGCAGTTCTTC

J: TRBJ2-3
D: TRBD2
size: once
V: TRBV27
CDR3: CASNPRGLAGSGQYF
DNA: TGTGCCAGCAACCCACGGGGACTAGCGGGGTCGGGGCAGTATTTT

J: TRBJ1-6
D: TRBD1
size: NA
V: TRBV5-6
CDR3: CASRYGDRPNSPLHF
DNA: TGTGCCAGCAGGTACGGGGACAGGCCCAATTCACCCCTCCACTTT

J: TRBJ2-2
D: NA
size: NA
V: TRBV7-9
CDR3: CASSLDPAHVGIHTGELFF
DNA: TGTGCCAGCAGCTTAGATCCCGCGCACGTCGGGATCCACACCGGGGAGCTGTTTTTT

J: TRBJ2-6
D: NA
size: once
V: TRBV7-3
CDR3: CASSLAAGAGANVLTF
DNA: TGTGCCAGCAGCTTAGCCGCCGGGGCTGGGGCCAACGTCCTGACTTTC

J: TRBJ2-7
D: NA
size: NA
V: TRBV29-1
CDR3: CSVVSSVGEQYF
DNA: TGCAGCGTTGTGTCTAGCGTTGGCGAGCAGTACTTC

J: TRBJ1-6
D: NA
size: NA
V: TRBV5-1
CDR3: CASSLAGWGPLHF
DNA: TGCGCCAGCAGCTTGGCCGGGTGGGGTCCCCTCCACTTT

J: TRBJ2-2
D: TRBD1
size: NA
V: TRBV5-1
CDR3: CASSPNRGRFAGELFF
DNA: TGCGCCAGCAGCCCCAACAGGGGAAGATTTGCCGGGGAGCTGTTTTTT

J: TRBJ2-1
D: TRBD2
size: NA
V: TRBV11-2
CDR3: CASSLALADHNEQFF
DNA: TGTGCCAGCAGCTTAGCACTAGCGGATCACAATGAGCAGTTCTTC

J: TRBJ2-3
D: TRBD2
size: NA
V: TRBV5-1
CDR3: CASRLLAESTDTQYF
DNA: TGCGCCAGCAGGCTACTAGCGGAGTCCACAGATACGCAGTATTTT